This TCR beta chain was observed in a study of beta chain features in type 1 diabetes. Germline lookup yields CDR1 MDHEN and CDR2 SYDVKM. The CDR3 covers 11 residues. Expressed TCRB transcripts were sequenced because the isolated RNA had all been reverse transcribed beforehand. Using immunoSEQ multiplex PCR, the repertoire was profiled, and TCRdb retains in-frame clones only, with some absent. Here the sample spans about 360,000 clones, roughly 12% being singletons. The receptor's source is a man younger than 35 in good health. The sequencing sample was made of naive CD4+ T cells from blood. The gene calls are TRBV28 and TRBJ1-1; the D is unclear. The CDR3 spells CATMVNTEAFF. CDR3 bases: TGTGCTACAATGGTGAACACTGAAGCTTTCTTT.